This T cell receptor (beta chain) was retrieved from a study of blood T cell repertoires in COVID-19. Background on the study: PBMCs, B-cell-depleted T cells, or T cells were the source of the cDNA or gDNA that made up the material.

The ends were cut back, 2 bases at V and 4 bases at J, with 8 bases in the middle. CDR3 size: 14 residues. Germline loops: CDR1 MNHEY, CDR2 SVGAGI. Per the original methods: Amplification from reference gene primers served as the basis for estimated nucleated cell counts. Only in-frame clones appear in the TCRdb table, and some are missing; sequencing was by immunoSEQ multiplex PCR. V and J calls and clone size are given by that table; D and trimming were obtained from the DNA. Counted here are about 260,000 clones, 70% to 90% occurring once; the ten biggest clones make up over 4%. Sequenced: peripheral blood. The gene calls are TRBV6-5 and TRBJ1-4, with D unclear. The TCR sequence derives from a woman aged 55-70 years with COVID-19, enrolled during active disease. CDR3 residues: CASSYSLSNEKLFF. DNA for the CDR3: TGTGCCAGCAGTTACAGCTTAAGTAATGAAAAACTGTTTTTT.